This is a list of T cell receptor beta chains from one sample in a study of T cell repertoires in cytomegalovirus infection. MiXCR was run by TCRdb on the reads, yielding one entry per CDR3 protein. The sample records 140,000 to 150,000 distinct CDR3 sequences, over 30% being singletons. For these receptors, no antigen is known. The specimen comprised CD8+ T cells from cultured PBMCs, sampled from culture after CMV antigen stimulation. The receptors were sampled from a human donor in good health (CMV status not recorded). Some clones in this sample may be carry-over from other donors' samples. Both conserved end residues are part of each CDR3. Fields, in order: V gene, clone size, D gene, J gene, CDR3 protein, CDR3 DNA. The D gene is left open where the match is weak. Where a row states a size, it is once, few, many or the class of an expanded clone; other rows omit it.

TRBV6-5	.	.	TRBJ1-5	CASSPQRSNQPQHF	TGTGCCAGCAGCCCCCAGCGGAGCAATCAGCCCCAGCATTTT
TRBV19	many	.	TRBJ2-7	CASSVQDSSSYEQYF	TGTGCCAGTAGTGTTCAGGACAGCAGCTCCTACGAGCAGTACTTC
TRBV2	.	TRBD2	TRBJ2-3	CAITGTRDTDTQYF	TGTGCCATCACCGGGACTAGAGATACAGATACGCAGTATTTT
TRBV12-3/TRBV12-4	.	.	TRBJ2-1	CASSLQDFYNEQFF	TGTGCCAGCAGTTTACAGGACTTCTACAATGAGCAGTTCTTC
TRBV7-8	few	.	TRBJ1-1	CASSLKRGPNTEAFF	TGTGCCAGCAGCTTAAAGCGGGGGCCTAACACTGAAGCTTTCTTT
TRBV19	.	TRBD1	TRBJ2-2	CASQDRAPGELFF	TGTGCCAGTCAGGACAGGGCTCCCGGGGAGCTGTTTTTT
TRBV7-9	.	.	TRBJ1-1	CASRKGDTEAFF	TGTGCCAGCAGGAAGGGGGACACTGAAGCTTTCTTT
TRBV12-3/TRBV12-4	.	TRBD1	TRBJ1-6	CASSLGTVNSPLHF	TGTGCCAGCAGCCTCGGGACAGTCAATTCACCCCTCCACTTT
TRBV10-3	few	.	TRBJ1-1	CAISELEVTSGTHTEAFF	TGTGCCATCAGTGAGTTAGAGGTTACATCAGGGACCCACACTGAAGCTTTCTTT
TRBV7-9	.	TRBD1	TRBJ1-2	CASRYRDSIRSGYTF	TGTGCCAGCAGGTACCGGGACAGTATTAGGAGTGGCTACACCTTC
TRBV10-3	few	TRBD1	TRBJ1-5	CAISESTPRQGASNQPQHF	TGTGCCATCAGTGAGTCGACTCCCCGACAGGGGGCCAGCAATCAGCCCCAGCATTTT
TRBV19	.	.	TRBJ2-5	CASSTHREETQYF	TGTGCCAGTAGTACCCACAGGGAGGAGACCCAGTACTTC
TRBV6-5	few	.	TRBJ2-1	CASRPKSYRDYNEQFF	TGTGCCAGCAGACCTAAGTCCTACAGGGACTACAATGAGCAGTTCTTC
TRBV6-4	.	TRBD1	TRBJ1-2	CASSGTGDGTNGYTF	TGTGCCAGCAGTGGGACAGGGGACGGAACTAATGGCTACACCTTC
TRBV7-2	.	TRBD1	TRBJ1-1	CASSFEGANEAFF	TGTGCCAGCAGCTTCGAGGGGGCGAATGAAGCTTTCTTT
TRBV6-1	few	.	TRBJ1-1	CASSEGDEAFF	TGTGCCAGCAGTGAAGGCGATGAAGCTTTCTTT
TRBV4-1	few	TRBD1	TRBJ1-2	CASSLGQGAEGYTF	TGCGCCAGCAGCCTCGGACAGGGGGCGGAGGGCTACACCTTC
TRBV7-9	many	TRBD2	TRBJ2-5	CASSLVAGPSDQYF	TGTGCCAGCAGCTTAGTAGCGGGACCTTCTGACCAGTACTTC
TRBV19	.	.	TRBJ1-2	CASSIQGSFYGYTF	TGTGCCAGTAGTATCCAGGGCTCCTTCTATGGCTACACCTTC
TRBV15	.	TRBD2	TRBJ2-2	CATSRDRLASRTGELFF	TGTGCCACCAGCAGGGACCGACTAGCGTCTAGGACCGGGGAGCTGTTTTTT
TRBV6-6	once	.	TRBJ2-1	CASSYSNGGPYNEQFF	TGTGCCAGCAGTTACTCGAACGGGGGTCCCTACAATGAGCAGTTCTTC
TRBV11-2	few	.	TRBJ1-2	CASSGMKLDYGYTF	TGTGCCAGCAGCGGGATGAAGTTAGACTATGGCTACACCTTC
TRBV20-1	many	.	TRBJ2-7	CSARTGRGYEQYF	TGCAGTGCTAGAACGGGCAGGGGCTACGAGCAGTACTTC
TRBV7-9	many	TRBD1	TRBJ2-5	CASRKQGALVETQYF	TGTGCCAGCAGAAAACAGGGGGCCTTAGTAGAGACCCAGTACTTC
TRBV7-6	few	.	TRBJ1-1	CASSLAAEAFF	TGTGCCAGCAGCTTAGCAGCTGAAGCTTTCTTT
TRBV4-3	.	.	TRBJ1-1	CASSQGRMDTEAFF	TGCGCCAGCAGCCAAGGTAGGATGGACACTGAAGCTTTCTTT
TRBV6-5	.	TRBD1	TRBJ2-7	CASWTGGGEQYF	TGTGCCAGCTGGACAGGGGGCGGAGAGCAGTACTTC
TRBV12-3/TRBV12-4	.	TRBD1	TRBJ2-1	CASSWTGGPYNEQFF	TGTGCCAGCAGCTGGACAGGGGGCCCCTACAATGAGCAGTTCTTC
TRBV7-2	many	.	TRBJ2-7	CASSLAEGREQYF	TGTGCCAGCAGCTTAGCGGAGGGCAGGGAGCAGTACTTC
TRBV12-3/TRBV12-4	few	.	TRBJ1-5	CASSLVASNQSQHF	TGTGCCAGCAGTTTAGTGGCCAGCAATCAGTCCCAGCATTTT
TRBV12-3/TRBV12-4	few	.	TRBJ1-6	CASSEISYNSPLHF	TGTGCCAGCAGCGAGATCTCCTATAATTCACCCCTCCACTTT
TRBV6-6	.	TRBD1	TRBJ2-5	CASRPTGQGVQTQYF	TGTGCCAGCAGGCCAACGGGACAGGGTGTACAGACCCAGTACTTC
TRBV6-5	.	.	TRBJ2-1	CASSYGIGRLLNRNEQFF	TGTGCCAGCAGTTACGGAATCGGGCGGCTCCTGAATAGGAATGAGCAGTTCTTC
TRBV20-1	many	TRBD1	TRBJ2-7	CSASGQGNSYEQYF	TGCAGTGCTTCGGGACAGGGAAATTCCTACGAGCAGTACTTC
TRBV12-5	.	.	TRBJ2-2	CASGRQVDGDHTGELFF	TGTGCTAGTGGCCGACAGGTCGACGGAGACCACACCGGGGAGCTGTTTTTT
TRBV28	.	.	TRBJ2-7	CASRPFGGGKGEQYF	TGTGCCAGCAGGCCCTTTGGAGGGGGGAAAGGTGAGCAGTACTTC
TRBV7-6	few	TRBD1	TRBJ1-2	CASSPGGTGYGYTF	TGTGCCAGCAGCCCAGGGGGCACGGGCTATGGCTACACCTTC
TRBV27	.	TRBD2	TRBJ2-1	CASRPGLAAYNEQFF	TGTGCCAGCCGTCCGGGACTAGCGGCCTACAATGAGCAGTTCTTC
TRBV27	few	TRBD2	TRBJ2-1	CASSSGDEAGGPHEQFF	TGTGCCAGCAGTTCCGGGGATGAAGCGGGGGGGCCGCATGAGCAGTTCTTC
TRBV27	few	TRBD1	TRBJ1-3	CASSSIDRAAGNTIYF	TGTGCCAGCAGTTCAATCGACAGGGCTGCGGGAAACACCATATATTTT
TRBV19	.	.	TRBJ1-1	CASSARSNTEAFF	TGTGCCAGTAGTGCCAGATCGAACACTGAAGCTTTCTTT
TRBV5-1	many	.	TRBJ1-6	CASSLESSYNSPLHF	TGCGCCAGCAGTTTGGAGAGCTCCTATAATTCACCCCTCCACTTT
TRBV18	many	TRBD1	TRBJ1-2	CASSQGAGYGYTF	TGTGCCAGCTCACAGGGGGCTGGCTATGGCTACACCTTC
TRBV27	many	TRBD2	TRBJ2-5	CASSSGLAGAQTQYF	TGTGCCAGCAGTTCTGGACTAGCGGGGGCCCAGACCCAGTACTTC
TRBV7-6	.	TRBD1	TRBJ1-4	CASSPGQGSIEKLFF	TGTGCCAGCAGCCCGGGACAGGGCAGTATTGAAAAACTGTTTTTT
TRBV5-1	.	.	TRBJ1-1	CASSLVGQTEAFF	TGCGCCAGCAGCTTGGTAGGACAGACTGAAGCTTTCTTT
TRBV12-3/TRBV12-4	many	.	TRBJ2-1	CASSWGLVGNEQFF	TGTGCCAGCAGTTGGGGGCTAGTGGGCAATGAGCAGTTCTTC